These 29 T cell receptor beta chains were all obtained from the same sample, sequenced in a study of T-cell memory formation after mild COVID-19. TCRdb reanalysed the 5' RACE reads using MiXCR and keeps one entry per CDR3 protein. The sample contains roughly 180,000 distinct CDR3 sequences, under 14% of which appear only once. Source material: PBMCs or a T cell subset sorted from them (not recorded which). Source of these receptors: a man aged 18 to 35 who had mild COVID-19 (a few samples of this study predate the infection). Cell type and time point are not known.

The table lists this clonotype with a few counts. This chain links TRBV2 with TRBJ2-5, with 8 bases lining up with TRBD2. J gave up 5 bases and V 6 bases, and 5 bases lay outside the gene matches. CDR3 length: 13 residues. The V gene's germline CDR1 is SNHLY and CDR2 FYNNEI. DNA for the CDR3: TGTGCCAGCAGCGGGACTAGTGGTGAGACCCAGTACTTC. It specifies CASSGTSGETQYF.

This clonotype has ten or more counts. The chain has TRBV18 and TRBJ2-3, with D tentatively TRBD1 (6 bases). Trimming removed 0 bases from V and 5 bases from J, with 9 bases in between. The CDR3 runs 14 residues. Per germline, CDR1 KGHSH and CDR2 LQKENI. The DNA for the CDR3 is TGTGCCAGCTCACCACCCGAGGGGGTAGATACGCAGTATTTT. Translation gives CASSPPEGVDTQYF. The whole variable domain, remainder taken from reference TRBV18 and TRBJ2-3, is NAGVMQNPRHLVRRRGQEARLRCSPMKGHSHVYWYRQLPEEGLKFMVYLQKENIIDESGMPKERFSAEFPKEGPSILRIQQVVRGDSAAYFCASSPPEGVDTQYFGPGTRLTVL.

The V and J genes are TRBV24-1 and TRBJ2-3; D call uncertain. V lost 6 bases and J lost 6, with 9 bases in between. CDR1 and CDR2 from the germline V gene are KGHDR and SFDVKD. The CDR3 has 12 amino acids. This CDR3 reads CATSSPSDTQYF. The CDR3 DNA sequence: TGTGCCACCAGTTCCCCCTCCGATACGCAGTATTTT.

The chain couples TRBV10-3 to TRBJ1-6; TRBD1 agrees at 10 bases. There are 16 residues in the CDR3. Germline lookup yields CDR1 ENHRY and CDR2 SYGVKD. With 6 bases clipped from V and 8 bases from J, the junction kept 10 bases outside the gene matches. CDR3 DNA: TGTGCCATCAGCAGGTTCTCCGGGACAGGGGATTCACCCCTCCACTTT. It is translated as CAISRFSGTGDSPLHF.

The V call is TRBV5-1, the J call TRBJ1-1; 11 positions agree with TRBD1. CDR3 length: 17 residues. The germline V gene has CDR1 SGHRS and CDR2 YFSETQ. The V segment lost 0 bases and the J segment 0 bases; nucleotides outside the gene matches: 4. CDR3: CASSLAGTGGVNTEAFF. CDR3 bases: TGCGCCAGCAGCTTGGCAGGGACAGGGGGTGTGAACACTGAAGCTTTCTTT.

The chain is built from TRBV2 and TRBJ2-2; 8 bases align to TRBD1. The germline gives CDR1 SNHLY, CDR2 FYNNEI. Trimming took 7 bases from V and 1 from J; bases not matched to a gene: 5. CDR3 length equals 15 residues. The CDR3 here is CASTWDRLNTGELFF. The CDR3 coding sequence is TGTGCCAGCACTTGGGACAGGTTGAACACCGGGGAGCTGTTTTTT.

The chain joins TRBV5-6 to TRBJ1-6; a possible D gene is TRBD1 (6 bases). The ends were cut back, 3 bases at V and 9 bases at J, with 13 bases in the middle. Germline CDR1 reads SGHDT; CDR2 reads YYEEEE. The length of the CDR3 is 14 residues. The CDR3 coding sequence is TGTGCCAGCAGCTCGGCAGGGGTTTTTTCACCCCTCCACTTT. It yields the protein CASSSAGVFSPLHF.

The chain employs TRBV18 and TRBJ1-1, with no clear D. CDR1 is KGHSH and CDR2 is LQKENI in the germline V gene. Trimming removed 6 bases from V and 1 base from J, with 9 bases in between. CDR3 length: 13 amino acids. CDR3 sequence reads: CASSRSENTEAFF. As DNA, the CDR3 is TGTGCCAGCTCTCGGTCCGAGAACACTGAAGCTTTCTTT.

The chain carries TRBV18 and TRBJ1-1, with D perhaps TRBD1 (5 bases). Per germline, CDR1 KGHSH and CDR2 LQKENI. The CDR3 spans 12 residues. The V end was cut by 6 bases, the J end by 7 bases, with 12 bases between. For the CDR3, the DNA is TGTGCCAGCTCCGCGGGGGTGGGTGAAGCTTTCTTT. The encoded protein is CASSAGVGEAFF. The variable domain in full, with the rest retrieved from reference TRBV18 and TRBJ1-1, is NAGVMQNPRHLVRRRGQEARLRCSPMKGHSHVYWYRQLPEEGLKFMVYLQKENIIDESGMPKERFSAEFPKEGPSILRIQQVVRGDSAAYFCASSAGVGEAFFGQGTRLTVV.

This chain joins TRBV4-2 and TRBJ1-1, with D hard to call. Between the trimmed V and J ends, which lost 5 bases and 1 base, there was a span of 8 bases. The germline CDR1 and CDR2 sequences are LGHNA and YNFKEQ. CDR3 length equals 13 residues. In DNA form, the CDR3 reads TGTGCCAGCAGCTGGGCAGCGAACACTGAAGCTTTCTTT. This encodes CASSWAANTEAFF.

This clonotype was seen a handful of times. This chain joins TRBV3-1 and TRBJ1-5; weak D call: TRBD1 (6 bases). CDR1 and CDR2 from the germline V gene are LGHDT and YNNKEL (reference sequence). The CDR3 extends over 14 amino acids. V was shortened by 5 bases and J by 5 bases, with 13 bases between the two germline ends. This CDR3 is CASSSRGSDQPQHF. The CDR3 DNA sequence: TGTGCCAGCAGCTCCAGGGGCTCGGATCAGCCCCAGCATTTT.

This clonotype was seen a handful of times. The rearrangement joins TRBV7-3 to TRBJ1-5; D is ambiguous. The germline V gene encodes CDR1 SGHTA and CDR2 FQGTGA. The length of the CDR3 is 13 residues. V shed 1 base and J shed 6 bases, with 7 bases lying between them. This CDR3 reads CASSLSFGQPQHF. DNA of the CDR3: TGTGCCAGCAGCTTAAGTTTCGGTCAGCCCCAGCATTTT.

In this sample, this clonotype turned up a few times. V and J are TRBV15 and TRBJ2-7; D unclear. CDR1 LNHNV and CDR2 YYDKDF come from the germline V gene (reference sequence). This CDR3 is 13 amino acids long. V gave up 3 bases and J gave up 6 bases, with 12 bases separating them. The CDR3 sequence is CATSSAKSGEQYV. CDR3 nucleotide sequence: TGTGCCACCAGCAGCGCCAAGTCGGGCGAGCAGTACGTC.

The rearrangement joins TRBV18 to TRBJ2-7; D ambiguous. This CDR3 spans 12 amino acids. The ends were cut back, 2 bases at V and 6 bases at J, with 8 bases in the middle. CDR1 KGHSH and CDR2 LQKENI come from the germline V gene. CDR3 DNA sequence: TGTGCCAGCTCACCAGGGAACGGCGAGCAGTACTTC. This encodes CASSPGNGEQYF.

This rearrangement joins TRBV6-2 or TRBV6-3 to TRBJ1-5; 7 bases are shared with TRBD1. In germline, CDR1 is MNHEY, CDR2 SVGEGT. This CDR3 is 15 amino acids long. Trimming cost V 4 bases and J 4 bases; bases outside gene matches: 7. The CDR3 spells CASSFRRGGNQPQHF. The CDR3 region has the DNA TGTGCCAGCAGTTTCCGCAGGGGGGGTAATCAGCCCCAGCATTTT.

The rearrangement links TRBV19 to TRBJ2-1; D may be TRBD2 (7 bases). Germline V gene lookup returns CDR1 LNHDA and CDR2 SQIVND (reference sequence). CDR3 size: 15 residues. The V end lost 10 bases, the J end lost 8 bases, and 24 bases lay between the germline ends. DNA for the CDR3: TGTGCCACTAAGGTGGGCGGGGGCTCCCGCTATGAGCAGTTCTTC. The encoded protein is CATKVGGGSRYEQFF.

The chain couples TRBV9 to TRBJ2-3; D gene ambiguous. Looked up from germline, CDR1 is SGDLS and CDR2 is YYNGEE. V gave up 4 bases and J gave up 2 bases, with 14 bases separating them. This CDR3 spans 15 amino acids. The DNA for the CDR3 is TGTGCCAGCAGCCCTACCCCTCCCCCCACAGATACGCAGTATTTT. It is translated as CASSPTPPPTDTQYF.

Written as DNA, the CDR3 is TGCAGCGTTGAGAAAACCGGGACAGGAGGGGAAGAGACCCAGTACTTC. Translation: CSVEKTGTGGEETQYF. The genes are TRBV29-1 and TRBJ2-5, with 8 bases identical to TRBD1. The CDR3 is 16 residues long. Germline-derived CDR1 and CDR2 are SQVTM and ANQGSEA. V lost 3 bases, J lost 3 bases, and 12 bases stayed unmatched.

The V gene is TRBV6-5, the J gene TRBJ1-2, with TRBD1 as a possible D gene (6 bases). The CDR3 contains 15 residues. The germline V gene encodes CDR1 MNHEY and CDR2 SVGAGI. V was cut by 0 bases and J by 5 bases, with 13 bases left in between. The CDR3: CASSYSSQGLYGYTF. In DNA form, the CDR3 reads TGTGCCAGCAGTTACTCATCACAGGGACTTTATGGCTACACCTTC.

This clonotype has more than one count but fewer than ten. Here the CDR3 DNA reads TGTGCCAGCAGCTCTCCCGGGGCAAAATTAGCACCCCTCCACTTT. This translates into CASSSPGAKLAPLHF. This chain joins TRBV11-2 and TRBJ1-6; possible D gene TRBD1, 5 bases. Germline V gene data show CDR1 as SGHAT and CDR2 as FQNNGV. This CDR3 contains 15 residues. The ends were cut back, 4 bases at V and 11 bases at J, with 18 bases in the middle.

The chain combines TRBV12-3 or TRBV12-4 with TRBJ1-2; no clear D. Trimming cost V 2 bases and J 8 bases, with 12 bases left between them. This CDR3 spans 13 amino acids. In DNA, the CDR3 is TGTGCCAGCAGTTTAAGGAGTCTTTCCGGCTACACCTTC. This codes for CASSLRSLSGYTF.

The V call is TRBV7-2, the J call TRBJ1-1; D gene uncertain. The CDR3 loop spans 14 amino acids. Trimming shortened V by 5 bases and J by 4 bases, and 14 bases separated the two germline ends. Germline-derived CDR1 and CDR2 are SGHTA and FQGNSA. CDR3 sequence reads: CASSTQHWGTEAFF. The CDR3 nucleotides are TGTGCCAGCAGCACTCAACATTGGGGCACTGAAGCTTTCTTT.

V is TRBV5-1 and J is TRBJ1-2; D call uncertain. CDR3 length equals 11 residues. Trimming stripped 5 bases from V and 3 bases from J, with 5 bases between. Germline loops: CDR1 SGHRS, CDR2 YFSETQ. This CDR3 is CASRADYGYTF. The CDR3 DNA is TGCGCCAGCAGGGCCGACTATGGCTACACCTTC.

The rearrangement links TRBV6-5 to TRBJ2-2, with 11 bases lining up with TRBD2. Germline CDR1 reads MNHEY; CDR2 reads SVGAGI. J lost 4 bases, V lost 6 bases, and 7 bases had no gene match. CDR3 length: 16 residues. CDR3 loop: CASSTLAGGPTGELFF. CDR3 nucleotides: TGTGCCAGCAGCACTCTAGCGGGGGGCCCCACCGGGGAGCTGTTTTTT.

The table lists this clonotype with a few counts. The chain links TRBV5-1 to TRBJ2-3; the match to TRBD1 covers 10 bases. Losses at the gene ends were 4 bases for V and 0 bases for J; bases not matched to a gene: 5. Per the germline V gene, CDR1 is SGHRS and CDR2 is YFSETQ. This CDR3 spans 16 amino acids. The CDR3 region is CASSPGQGSSTDTQYF. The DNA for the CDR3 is TGCGCCAGCAGCCCGGGACAGGGGTCTAGCACAGATACGCAGTATTTT. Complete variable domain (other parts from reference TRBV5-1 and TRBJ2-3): KAGVTQTPRYLIKTRGQQVTLSCSPISGHRSVSWYQQTPGQGLQFLFEYFSETQRNKGNFPGRFSGRQFSNSRSEMNVSTLELGDSALYLCASSPGQGSSTDTQYFGPGTRLTVL.

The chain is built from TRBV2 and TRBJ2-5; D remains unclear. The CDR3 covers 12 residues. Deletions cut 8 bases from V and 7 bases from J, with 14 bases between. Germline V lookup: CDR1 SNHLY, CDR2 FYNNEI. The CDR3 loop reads CASRETRGTQYF. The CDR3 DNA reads TGTGCCAGCCGAGAGACCCGTGGGACCCAGTACTTC.

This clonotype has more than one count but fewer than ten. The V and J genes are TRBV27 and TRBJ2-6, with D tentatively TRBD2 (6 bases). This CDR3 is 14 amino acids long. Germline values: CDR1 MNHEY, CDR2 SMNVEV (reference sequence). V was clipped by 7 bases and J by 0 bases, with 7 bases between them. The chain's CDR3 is CASKRASGANVLTF. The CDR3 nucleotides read TGTGCCAGCAAGCGGGCCTCTGGGGCCAACGTCCTGACTTTC.

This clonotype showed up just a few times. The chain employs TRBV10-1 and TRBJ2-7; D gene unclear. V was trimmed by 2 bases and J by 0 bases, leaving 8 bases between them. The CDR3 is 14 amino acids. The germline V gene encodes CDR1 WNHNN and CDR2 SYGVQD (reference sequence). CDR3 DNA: TGCGCCAGCAGTGAGGTAGTGGGCTCCTACGAGCAGTACTTC. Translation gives CASSEVVGSYEQYF.

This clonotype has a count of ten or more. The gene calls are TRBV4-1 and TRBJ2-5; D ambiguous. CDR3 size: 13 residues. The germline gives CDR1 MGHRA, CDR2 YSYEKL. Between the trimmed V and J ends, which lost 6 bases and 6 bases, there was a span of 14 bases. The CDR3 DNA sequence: TGCGCCAGCAGTCCCTTGGACCCGAAGACCCAGTACTTC. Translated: CASSPLDPKTQYF.